The clone carrying this T cell receptor (beta chain) came up a few times. Its antigen is undetermined. TCRdb re-analysed the RT-PCR reads in MiXCR, keeping a single row per CDR3 protein. The sample includes about 170,000 distinct CDR3 sequences, around 10% seen only once; the top ten take 35% to 40%. Germline loops: CDR1 SGDLS, CDR2 YYNGEE. The junction had 4 bases not matched to a gene; V was cut back by 3 bases and J by 1 base. The CDR3 length is 15 residues. This sample was included in a study of response to subunit inactivated influenza vaccine. The study, taken as a whole, reports: Each seasonal influenza vaccination, the authors suggested, recruits few new T cells.

Sequencing was performed on CD8+ T cells sorted from PBMCs, taken about 23 months after vaccination. The receptor was isolated from a man aged 50 to 69 who received an inactivated influenza vaccine. The J gene is TRBJ2-5, the V gene TRBV9; 9 bases are shared with TRBD2. The CDR3 here is CASSARGGGQETQYF. The CDR3 DNA sequence: TGTGCCAGCAGCGCGCGGGGGGGCGGCCAAGAGACCCAGTACTTC.